This T cell receptor (beta chain) was observed in a study of T-cell reconstitution after alpha-beta-depleted transplantation in children. Unique molecular identifiers were incorporated when the TCRbeta library was constructed. TCRdb reprocessed the PCR reads with MiXCR, giving one entry per CDR3 protein. This table has around 960,000 distinct CDR3 sequences, roughly 29% appearing once. This CDR3 spans 16 amino acids. Germline CDR1 SGDLS, CDR2 YYNGEE. The junction had 7 bases not matched to a gene; V was cut back by 3 bases and J by 2 bases. This clonotype has only a few counts. Its antigen is not identified. Study-wide findings and caveats: The high TCRbeta diversity at day 60 in some patients came from surviving recipient T cells and thymic progenitors. Reportedly, roughly two months post-transplant, alpha-beta T cells arose from several hundred expanded graft clones. When one year had passed after transplant, most T-cell counts and diversity came from newly produced T cells.

This rearrangement joins TRBV9 to TRBJ2-3; 9 nucleotides line up with TRBD2. This clonotype was obtained from a boy in the first two years of life who had a stem cell transplant for SCID, so the T cells may come from the graft donor. The sequences come from PBMCs, mostly from graft donor cells, collected 360 days after TCRalphabeta/CD19-depleted stem cell transplant. CDR3 protein: CASSAIAGETTDTQYF. The CDR3 nucleotides read TGTGCCAGCAGCGCCATAGCGGGGGAGACCACAGATACGCAGTATTTT.